These T cell receptor beta chains were read from a single sample in a study of T cells in Graves' hyperthyroidism and ophthalmopathy. Via MiXCR, TCRdb re-called the multiplex PCR reads, giving one row per CDR3 protein. The profile shows 300,000 to 400,000 distinct CDR3 sequences, 18% of them singletons. What was sequenced was blood. These receptors came from a woman aged 50 to 60 with Graves' hyperthyroidism. The CDR3 runs from the conserved cysteine through the conserved F or W. A D gene is named only where the DNA matches it firmly. Size tells how often a clone was seen (once, few, many) or the class of an expanded clone, and some rows leave it out.

D: .
V: TRBV5-1
J: TRBJ2-1
size: .
CDR3: CASSLGRKENEQFF
DNA: TGCGCCAGCAGCTTGGGGCGGAAAGAAAATGAGCAGTTCTTC

D: .
V: TRBV28
J: TRBJ2-4
size: many
CDR3: CASSGQVRNNIQYF
DNA: TGTGCCAGCAGTGGGCAAGTCAGGAATAACATTCAGTACTTC

D: .
V: TRBV11-2
J: TRBJ2-2
size: many
CDR3: CASNNGGQNTGELFF
DNA: TGTGCCAGCAATAACGGGGGGCAGAACACCGGGGAGCTGTTTTTT

D: .
V: TRBV7-8
J: TRBJ2-3
size: many
CDR3: CASSLIRGTDTQYF
DNA: TGTGCCAGCAGCTTAATCCGGGGTACAGATACGCAGTATTTT

D: TRBD1
V: TRBV10-3
J: TRBJ1-2
size: .
CDR3: CAISRQGGYGYTF
DNA: TGTGCCATCAGCCGACAGGGGGGTTACGGCTACACCTTC

D: .
V: TRBV2
J: TRBJ2-1
size: many
CDR3: CASPQGVAGEQFF
DNA: TGTGCCAGCCCCCAAGGAGTCGCGGGGGAGCAGTTCTTC

D: .
V: TRBV4-2
J: TRBJ1-1
size: .
CDR3: CASVDGGGEAFF
DNA: TGTGCCAGCGTTGATGGAGGTGGTGAAGCTTTCTTT

D: .
V: TRBV6-1
J: TRBJ1-2
size: many
CDR3: CASTAGTQSWNYGYTF
DNA: TGTGCCAGCACCGCGGGGACTCAAAGCTGGAACTATGGCTACACCTTC

D: .
V: TRBV7-8
J: TRBJ1-2
size: few
CDR3: CASSIGLTKNYGYTF
DNA: TGTGCCAGCAGCATAGGACTGACGAAGAACTATGGCTACACCTTC

D: .
V: TRBV28
J: TRBJ1-1
size: .
CDR3: CASSLGQLITEAFF
DNA: TGTGCCAGCAGTTTAGGCCAACTCATCACTGAAGCTTTCTTT

D: .
V: TRBV28
J: TRBJ2-7
size: .
CDR3: CASSLGGGAGDVEQYF
DNA: TGTGCCAGCAGTTTAGGGGGGGGGGCGGGAGACGTCGAGCAGTACTTC

D: .
V: TRBV7-3
J: TRBJ2-3
size: .
CDR3: CASSLSYQDTQYF
DNA: TGTGCCAGCAGCCTATCCTACCAAGATACGCAGTATTTT

D: TRBD2
V: TRBV20-1
J: TRBJ2-7
size: many
CDR3: CSARDGVAGVLEQYF
DNA: TGCAGTGCTAGAGATGGAGTAGCGGGAGTCCTCGAGCAGTACTTC

D: .
V: TRBV2
J: TRBJ2-3
size: many
CDR3: CASRGGWTDTQYF
DNA: TGTGCCAGCAGAGGGGGTTGGACAGATACGCAGTATTTT

D: .
V: TRBV20-1
J: TRBJ2-7
size: .
CDR3: CSASDTPHYEQYF
DNA: TGCAGTGCTAGCGATACACCCCACTACGAGCAGTACTTC

D: .
V: TRBV2
J: TRBJ2-1
size: .
CDR3: CASNLWANGVGEQFF
DNA: TGTGCCAGCAATCTATGGGCTAACGGGGTGGGTGAGCAGTTCTTC

D: .
V: TRBV3-1
J: TRBJ2-7
size: .
CDR3: CASSVDTGTPFYEQYF
DNA: TGTGCCAGCAGCGTGGACACCGGGACGCCTTTCTACGAGCAGTACTTC

D: .
V: TRBV30
J: TRBJ2-1
size: .
CDR3: CAWSLYREGEQFF
DNA: TGTGCCTGGTCCCTTTACAGGGAGGGTGAGCAGTTCTTC

D: TRBD1
V: TRBV7-9
J: TRBJ1-4
size: many
CDR3: CASSSDRVAEKLFF
DNA: TGTGCCAGCAGCTCGGACAGGGTTGCTGAAAAACTGTTTTTT

D: .
V: TRBV13
J: TRBJ2-2
size: many
CDR3: CASSHSRGTGELFF
DNA: TGTGCCAGCAGCCATAGCAGAGGAACCGGGGAGCTGTTTTTT

D: .
V: TRBV30
J: TRBJ1-1
size: .
CDR3: CAWSVFGQPFEAFF
DNA: TGTGCCTGGAGTGTGTTCGGACAGCCCTTTGAAGCTTTCTTT

D: TRBD2
V: TRBV5-5
J: TRBJ2-3
size: few
CDR3: CASSRGLSGGLFGTDTQYF
DNA: TGTGCCAGCAGCCGGGGGCTGTCGGGGGGGCTATTTGGCACAGATACGCAGTATTTT

D: .
V: TRBV11-2
J: TRBJ2-7
size: many
CDR3: CASSLMVNEQYF
DNA: TGTGCCAGCAGCCTCATGGTCAACGAGCAGTACTTC

D: TRBD1
V: TRBV20-1
J: TRBJ2-3
size: few
CDR3: CSARGTGPDTQYF
DNA: TGCAGTGCTAGAGGGACAGGGCCAGATACGCAGTATTTT

D: TRBD1
V: TRBV19
J: TRBJ1-4
size: few
CDR3: CASSIRTRGTGDEKLFF
DNA: TGTGCCAGTAGTATCCGGACCCGCGGGACAGGGGATGAAAAACTGTTTTTT

D: .
V: TRBV25-1
J: TRBJ1-5
size: .
CDR3: CASSSGDQPQHF
DNA: TGTGCCAGCAGCTCAGGCGATCAGCCCCAGCATTTT